This TCR beta chain was observed in a study of blood T cells in healthy people across ages. The use of a sample-barcoded 5' primer and a J-beta primer mix characterized a second PCR of about 6 to 12 cycles. One entry per CDR3 protein, called by TCRdb with MiXCR from the 5' RACE reads. This table holds over 1,200,000 distinct CDR3 sequences, 45% to 70% found once. V was trimmed by 5 bases and J by 7 bases, leaving 12 bases between them. The length of the CDR3 is 13 residues. Per germline, CDR1 SGHVS and CDR2 FNYEAQ. The TCR comes from a man younger than 35 in good health. The J gene is TRBJ2-1, the V gene TRBV7-6; D is uncertain. Sequencing was done on a sample of blood. CDR3 sequence (DNA): TGTGCCAGCAGCCCATATCCTGCAAATGAGCAGTTCTTC. It specifies CASSPYPANEQFF.